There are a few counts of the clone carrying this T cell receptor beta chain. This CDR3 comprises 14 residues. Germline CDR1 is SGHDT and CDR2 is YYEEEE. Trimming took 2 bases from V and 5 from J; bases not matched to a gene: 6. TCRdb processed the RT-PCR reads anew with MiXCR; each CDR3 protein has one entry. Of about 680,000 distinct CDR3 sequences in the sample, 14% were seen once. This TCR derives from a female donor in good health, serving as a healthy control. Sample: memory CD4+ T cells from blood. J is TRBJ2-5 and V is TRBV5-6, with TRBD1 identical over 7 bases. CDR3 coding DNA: TGTGCCAGCAGCTTCCAGGACAGGCAGGAGACCCAGTACTTC. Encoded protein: CASSFQDRQETQYF.